Following are 27 T cell receptor beta chains from one sample sequenced in a study of T cells in tuberculosis. Sequencing was performed with immunoSEQ multiplex PCR; in TCRdb, only in-frame clones are kept and a portion is missing. The sample contains 85,000 to 90,000 clones, more than 75% of which appear only once. Thawed, overnight-rested PBMC were stained with GMM-loaded CD1B tetramer, viability dye and anti-CD3, then sorted. The lipid loaded on the CD1B tetramers was C32 glucose monomycolate from Rhodococcus equi. Sequenced sample: CD1b-GMM tetramer-negative cells sorted from PBMCs. The receptors originated from an adult woman with latent tuberculosis.

The chain recombines TRBV5-1 with TRBJ2-1, with D perhaps matching TRBD2 (5 bases). CDR3 size: 17 residues. Trimming cost V 0 bases and J 5 bases, with 18 bases left between them. Germline-derived CDR1 and CDR2 are SGHRS and YFSETQ. CDR3 bases: TGCGCCAGCAGCTTGGCATTTCCGGGGATCCTACACAATGAGCAGTTCTTC. Protein sequence: CASSLAFPGILHNEQFF.

J is TRBJ2-1 and V is TRBV14, with 8 bases that match TRBD2. CDR3 length equals 17 residues. V gave up 0 bases and J gave up 4 bases; unmatched junction bases: 8. Looked up from germline, CDR1 is SGHDN and CDR2 is FVKESK. The CDR3 reads CASSQEGRGAFYNEQFF. The CDR3 coding sequence is TGTGCCAGCAGCCAAGAGGGGCGGGGGGCCTTTTACAATGAGCAGTTCTTC.

The rearrangement links TRBV5-8 to TRBJ1-6; 8 positions agree with TRBD1. CDR3 length: 14 residues. V lost 4 bases and J lost 8; bases outside the gene matches: 5. Germline lookup yields CDR1 SGHTS and CDR2 YDEGEE. CDR3 nucleotide sequence: TGTGCCAGCAGCAGGGGACAGGCCTATTCACCCCTCCACTTT. It encodes CASSRGQAYSPLHF.

The chain couples TRBV19 to TRBJ2-1, with unresolved D. This CDR3 spans 12 amino acids. Germline V CDR1 and CDR2: LNHDA, SQIVND (reference sequence). Trimming took 6 bases from V and 10 from J, leaving 13 bases between them. CDR3 region: CASRPNSGEQFF. CDR3 bases: TGTGCCAGTAGACCCAATTCCGGGGAGCAGTTCTTC.

This chain uses TRBV19 with TRBJ1-2, with a tentative D call TRBD1 (5 bases). This CDR3 comprises 13 residues. Trimming shortened V by 6 bases and J by 4 bases, and 12 bases separated the two germline ends. Per germline, CDR1 LNHDA and CDR2 SQIVND (reference sequence). DNA for the CDR3: TGTGCCAGTAGAAGGGGCCAGCGCTATGGCTACACCTTC. The encoded protein is CASRRGQRYGYTF.

The rearrangement links TRBV11-2 to TRBJ2-1, with 8 nucleotides matching TRBD2. This CDR3 region has 14 residues. Germline assignment: CDR1 SGHAT and CDR2 FQNNGV. The ends lost 2 bases at V and 7 bases at J; junction bases unmatched: 4. The CDR3 DNA reads as TGTGCCAGCAGCTTATCCGGGACTAGTAATGAGCAGTTCTTC. It translates to CASSLSGTSNEQFF.

The chain uses TRBV28 and TRBJ2-1, with a tentative D call TRBD1 (5 bases). V lost 2 bases, J lost 10 bases, and 9 bases lay in between. The CDR3 totals 12 residues. CDR1 is MDHEN and CDR2 is SYDVKM in the germline V gene. CDR3 protein: CASSLLGAEQFF. CDR3 coding DNA: TGTGCCAGCAGTTTACTAGGGGCCGAGCAGTTCTTC. Drawing the rest from reference TRBV28 and TRBJ2-1, the complete variable domain is DVKVTQSSRYLVKRTGEKVFLECVQDMDHENMFWYRQDPGLGLRLIYFSYDVKMKEKGDIPEGYSVSREKKERFSLILESASTNQTSMYLCASSLLGAEQFFGPGTRLTVL.

This sequence joins TRBV7-6 and TRBJ2-1, with D possibly matching TRBD1 (5 bases). Per germline, CDR1 SGHVS and CDR2 FNYEAQ. Trimming took off 5 bases at V and 4 bases at J, with 9 bases between the two ends. This CDR3 is built from 13 residues. The CDR3 here is CASSRTLYNEQFF. CDR3 DNA: TGTGCCAGCAGCCGGACACTTTACAATGAGCAGTTCTTC.

This sequence joins TRBV19 and TRBJ1-1; 8 bases agree with TRBD1. The CDR3 loop spans 15 amino acids. V shed 7 bases, J shed 0 bases, and the junction held 7 bases outside the gene matches. Germline CDR1 reads LNHDA; CDR2 reads SQIVND (reference sequence). DNA for the CDR3: TGTGCCAGTACGCGGGACAGGTACATGAACACTGAAGCTTTCTTT. Protein product: CASTRDRYMNTEAFF. The entire variable domain, with the rest obtained from reference TRBV19 and TRBJ1-1, is as follows: DGGITQSPKYLFRKEGQNVTLSCEQNLNHDAMYWYRQDPGQGLRLIYYSQIVNDFQKGDIAEGYSVSREKKESFPLTVTSAQKNPTAFYLCASTRDRYMNTEAFFGQGTRLTVV.

V gene TRBV5-4 combines with J gene TRBJ2-2; 15 positions agree with TRBD2. This CDR3 contains 17 residues. V shed 4 bases, J shed 5 bases, and the junction held 6 bases outside the gene matches. Germline V gives CDR1 SGHNT, CDR2 YYREEE (reference sequence). CDR3 loop: CASSGGLAGGRTGELFF. CDR3 nucleotides: TGTGCCAGCAGCGGGGGACTAGCGGGGGGTAGGACCGGGGAGCTGTTTTTT.

The chain couples TRBV4-3 to TRBJ1-1, with 7 bases aligning to TRBD1. The CDR3 is 14 residues long. Germline values: CDR1 LGHNA, CDR2 YSLEER. With 2 bases clipped from V and 9 bases from J, the junction kept 9 bases outside the gene matches. This CDR3 reads CASSQSAGTDKAFF. In nucleotides, the CDR3 is TGCGCCAGCAGCCAATCAGCTGGGACAGACAAAGCTTTCTTT.

This chain uses TRBV7-6 with TRBJ2-2; 8 nucleotides match TRBD2. From germline, CDR1 is SGHVS and CDR2 FNYEAQ. The CDR3 covers 14 residues. Trimming removed 8 bases from V and 7 bases from J; junction bases left unmatched: 9. In nucleotides, the CDR3 is TGTGCCAGCGGGACTAGTATTGGCATCGGGGAGCTGTTTTTT. It is translated as CASGTSIGIGELFF.

This clone was seen just once. The chain employs TRBV7-9 and TRBJ2-2; weak D call: TRBD2 (6 bases). Germline values: CDR1 SEHNR, CDR2 FQNEAQ (reference sequence). With 1 base removed from V and 6 bases from J, the gap between germline ends came to 6 bases. CDR3 size: 13 residues. This CDR3 reads CASSLGGAGELFF. In DNA, the CDR3 is TGTGCCAGCAGCTTAGGGGGGGCCGGGGAGCTGTTTTTT.

This clone was observed a few times. The CDR3 is CAISGQPNQPQHF. The CDR3 nucleotides are TGTGCCATCAGCGGACAGCCCAATCAGCCCCAGCATTTT. The chain has TRBV10-3 and TRBJ1-5, with TRBD1 as a possible D gene (6 bases). CDR3 length: 13 amino acids. Germline CDR1 ENHRY, CDR2 SYGVKD. The V and J ends lost 6 bases and 3 bases respectively, with 9 bases between them.

The chain links TRBV6-6 to TRBJ1-3, with 7 bases aligning to TRBD1. The ends lost 6 bases at V and 4 bases at J; junction bases unmatched: 3. Germline CDR1 and CDR2: MNHNY and SVGAGI (reference sequence). CDR3 length: 13 amino acids. This CDR3 is CASSEGQGNTIYF. DNA of the CDR3: TGTGCCAGCAGCGAGGGACAGGGAAACACCATATATTTT.

This chain connects TRBV9 to TRBJ1-6; D remains unclear. CDR1 and CDR2 (germline): SGDLS, YYNGEE. V was shortened by 4 bases and J by 7 bases, with 18 bases between the two germline ends. This CDR3 contains 16 residues. DNA for the CDR3: TGTGCCAGCAGCTCTAGTGGTCACCCAATGAATTCACCCCTCCACTTT. Protein product: CASSSSGHPMNSPLHF.

The chain has TRBV10-3 and TRBJ1-2, with a weak D call TRBD1 (5 bases). The CDR3 extends over 14 amino acids. The germline V gene has CDR1 ENHRY and CDR2 SYGVKD. V was cut by 6 bases and J by 0 bases, with 11 bases left in between. The chain's CDR3 is CAIRPDRSNYGYTF. The CDR3 DNA sequence: TGTGCCATCAGACCCGACAGATCTAACTATGGCTACACCTTC.

V gene TRBV19 combines with J gene TRBJ1-2, with 7 bases that match TRBD1. Germline CDR1 and CDR2: LNHDA and SQIVND (reference sequence). The trim removed 4 bases at V and 4 bases at J, leaving 6 bases unmatched. The CDR3 has 14 residues. CDR3 in DNA: TGTGCCAGTAGTACCCTGGGACAGCCCTATGGCTACACCTTC. Encoded protein: CASSTLGQPYGYTF.

This clone has just one count. The chain is built from TRBV28 and TRBJ2-7, with D hard to call. Trimming stripped 6 bases from V and 3 bases from J, with 12 bases between. The CDR3 runs 13 residues. CDR1 is MDHEN, CDR2 SYDVKM, per germline. The CDR3 spells CASSHTPHYEQYV. Written as DNA, the CDR3 is TGTGCCAGCAGCCATACGCCCCACTACGAGCAGTACGTC.

The chain recombines TRBV10-2 with TRBJ1-5, with 9 bases matching TRBD1. J lost 4 bases, V lost 2 bases, and 15 bases had no gene match. The CDR3 is 19 residues long. Germline V CDR1 and CDR2: WSHSY, SAAADI. CDR3 coding DNA: TGCGCCAGCAGTGAGAGATTTTCGGGACAGGGATGGGGTAATCAGCCCCAGCATTTT. It specifies CASSERFSGQGWGNQPQHF.

This clone came up once. The chain uses TRBV9 and TRBJ2-5; TRBD2 agrees at 13 bases. CDR3 size: 16 residues. Germline V gene lookup returns CDR1 SGDLS and CDR2 YYNGEE. Trimming removed 4 bases from V and 3 bases from J; junction bases left unmatched: 6. In nucleotides, the CDR3 is TGTGCCAGCAGCCCCCGACTAGCGGGGGGTAAAGAGACCCAGTACTTC. Protein: CASSPRLAGGKETQYF.

This clone was seen once. V is TRBV7-2 and J is TRBJ1-2, with 8 nucleotides matching TRBD1. With 3 bases clipped from V and 13 bases from J, the junction kept 7 bases outside the gene matches. This CDR3 region has 12 residues. The germline V gene encodes CDR1 SGHTA and CDR2 FQGNSA. The CDR3 spells CASSFPTGAATF. DNA of the CDR3: TGTGCCAGCAGCTTCCCGACAGGGGCGGCCACCTTC.

This clone was seen just once. CDR3 protein: CASSPGLAGGHYNEQFF. CDR3 nucleotide sequence: TGCGCCAGCAGCCCCGGACTAGCGGGGGGGCACTACAATGAGCAGTTCTTC. The chain combines TRBV5-1 with TRBJ2-1, with 15 bases that match TRBD2. Unmatched junction bases numbered 5, after V lost 4 bases and J lost 3 bases. The CDR3 length is 17 residues. CDR1 and CDR2 from the germline V gene are SGHRS and YFSETQ.

V is TRBV7-2 and J is TRBJ2-1, with 9 bases that match TRBD2. CDR1 is SGHTA, CDR2 FQGNSA, per germline. With 5 bases clipped from V and 4 bases from J, the junction kept 6 bases outside the gene matches. The CDR3 sequence is 15 residues long. CDR3 nucleotides: TGTGCCAGCAGCGCGGGACTAGCAGCATACAATGAGCAGTTCTTC. This translates into CASSAGLAAYNEQFF.

The gene calls are TRBV11-2 and TRBJ1-4, with TRBD1 identical over 9 bases. The CDR3 is made up of 16 amino acids. V lost 4 bases and J lost 3; bases outside the gene matches: 6. The V gene's germline CDR1 is SGHAT and CDR2 FQNNGV. This chain's CDR3 is CASSWGQGGPNEKLFF. In nucleotides, the CDR3 is TGTGCCAGCAGCTGGGGACAGGGTGGTCCTAATGAAAAACTGTTTTTT. Looking up the rest from reference TRBV11-2 and TRBJ1-4 gives the full variable domain: EAGVAQSPRYKIIEKRQSVAFWCNPISGHATLYWYQQILGQGPKLLIQFQNNGVVDDSQLPKDRFSAERLKGVDSTLKIQPAKLEDSAVYLCASSWGQGGPNEKLFFGSGTQLSVL.

V and J are TRBV15 and TRBJ2-7; D might be TRBD1 (5 bases). There are 12 residues in the CDR3. Trimming removed 5 bases at V and 10 bases at J, with 15 bases between. The germline V gene has CDR1 LNHNV and CDR2 YYDKDF (reference sequence). The CDR3 loop reads CATSPTPGNQYF. The CDR3 DNA reads as TGTGCCACCAGCCCGACCCCAGGGAACCAGTACTTC. Full variable domain (rest looked up from reference TRBV15 and TRBJ2-7): DAMVIQNPRYQVTQFGKPVTLSCSQTLNHNVMYWYQQKSSQAPKLLFHYYDKDFNNEADTPDNFQSRRPNTSFCFLDIRSPGLGDTAMYLCATSPTPGNQYFGPGTRLTVT.

This chain joins TRBV11-3 and TRBJ2-2, with D unresolved. The CDR3 has 12 residues. Trimming pared 6 bases from V and 5 bases from J, leaving 7 bases between. Germline CDR1 is SGHNT and CDR2 is YENEEA. Here the CDR3 reads CASSFRTGELFF. The CDR3, as DNA: TGTGCCAGCAGTTTCAGAACCGGGGAGCTGTTTTTT.